This TCR beta chain was identified during a study of vaccination and CD4 T cells after COVID-19. The assay that was used to sequence DNA from cultured CD4+ T cells was the Oncomine TCR Beta short-read assay. Each CDR3 protein is one row after TCRdb ran MiXCR on the PCR reads. The sample has 8,500 to 11,000 distinct CDR3 sequences, about three fifths seen once; the top ten hold roughly a quarter. This clonotype was detected only a few times. What it binds is not known. Losses at the gene ends were 4 bases for V and 7 bases for J; bases not matched to a gene: 5. There are 13 residues in the CDR3. CDR1 and CDR2 (germline): LNHNV, YYDKDF (reference sequence). The study's findings and limits: For convalescent patients, 304 of the 307 vaccine-specific clones analyzed were classified as spike mono-reactive.

Stated treatment: roughly 10-day PBMC culture with coronavirus spike peptide pools or control peptides (ViraFEST assay). The sample comprised CD4+ T cells from blood, cultured in vitro. The V call is TRBV15, the J call TRBJ1-2; 8 nucleotides match TRBD1. The TCR sequence derives from a human donor who had recovered from COVID-19. The CDR3 loop reads CATSTQTGVGYTF. The CDR3 DNA is TGTGCCACCAGCACCCAGACAGGGGTTGGCTACACCTTC.